A selection of T cell receptor beta chains follows, all from one sample in a study of identical twins. TCRdb passed the 5' RACE reads through MiXCR, listing each CDR3 protein once. The sample has hundreds of thousands of distinct CDR3 sequences; about 20% are singletons. The data also belong to a second study, concerning T cells expressing NK-cell markers.

Sequencing was done on a sample of PBMCs. Every receptor here comes from a young woman in good health. Each CDR3 is given with its conserved first and last residue. The D gene is left open where the match is weak. Rows may omit the clone size; those that give it use once, few, many or a size class.

length | D | J | V | size | DNA | CDR3
16 | TRBD2 | TRBJ2-5 | TRBV25-1 | - | TGTGCCAGCAGTGAATTGGACGAGACTAGCGGGGAGACCCAGTACTTC | CASSELDETSGETQYF
17 | - | TRBJ2-7 | TRBV20-1 | - | TGCTGTGCTGGACAACTACCCGGGACTCCGAAAGACTACGAGCAGTACTTC | CCAGQLPGTPKDYEQYF
15 | TRBD2 | TRBJ2-1 | TRBV27 | few | TGTGCCAGCAGGGGCCTGGCGGGAGGGAACAATGAGCAGTTCTTC | CASRGLAGGNNEQFF
15 | TRBD1 | TRBJ2-7 | TRBV12-3/TRBV12-4 | few | TGTGCCAGCAGTTTCTTAAGGGACAGGGACCACGAGCAGTACTTC | CASSFLRDRDHEQYF
16 | - | TRBJ1-1 | TRBV7-2 | - | TGTGCCAGCAGCCAACCCCCGGGCCACGGTAACACTGAAGCTTTCTTT | CASSQPPGHGNTEAFF
14 | - | TRBJ2-1 | TRBV12-3/TRBV12-4 | - | TGTGCCAGCAGTTTCGGGACAAAAATTGTTGAGCAGTTCTTC | CASSFGTKIVEQFF
13 | - | TRBJ2-2 | TRBV12-3/TRBV12-4 | - | TGTGCCAGCAGTTTGTGGCGGGAAAGGGAGCTGTTTTTT | CASSLWRERELFF
14 | - | TRBJ1-1 | TRBV9 | - | TGTGCCAGCAGCGTAGCCCCGATAGCCACTGAAGCTTTCTTT | CASSVAPIATEAFF
16 | TRBD1 | TRBJ2-2 | TRBV12-3/TRBV12-4 | few | TGTGCCAGCAGCTCAGACAGGGGGCAGGACACCGGGGAGCTGTTTTTT | CASSSDRGQDTGELFF
14 | - | TRBJ2-4 | TRBV10-1 | - | TGCGCCAGCAGTAGTGGATTGTCGGGAAACATTCAGTACTTC | CASSSGLSGNIQYF
15 | - | TRBJ1-1 | TRBV7-2 | - | TGTGCCAGCAGCTTAAGTAGGGCAACGAACACTGAAGCTTTCTTT | CASSLSRATNTEAFF
15 | - | TRBJ2-7 | TRBV18 | few | TGTGCCAGCTCACCAGGGAGGAGCTTTCGGGACGAGCAGTACTTC | CASSPGRSFRDEQYF
15 | TRBD2 | TRBJ2-3 | TRBV6-5 | - | TGTGCCAGCAGTTCGGGACTAGTTTCCCTGTATACGCAGTATTTT | CASSSGLVSLYTQYF
14 | - | TRBJ2-2 | TRBV14 | - | TGTGCCAGCAGCCAAGGGCAGCTGGCGGTGGAGCTGTTTTTT | CASSQGQLAVELFF
18 | - | TRBJ1-1 | TRBV5-1 | few | TGCGCCAGCAGCCGCCAGGGGATTGTGCGTGATAGGAACACTGAAGCTTTCTTT | CASSRQGIVRDRNTEAFF
13 | TRBD2 | TRBJ2-7 | TRBV5-6 | - | TGTGCCAGCAGCTTGTCACTAGCGGGCGAGCAGTACTTC | CASSLSLAGEQYF
16 | - | TRBJ2-1 | TRBV7-2 | few | TGTGCCAGCAGCTCCCGTTTCGCAACTAAGGACAATGAGCAGTTCTTC | CASSSRFATKDNEQFF
13 | - | TRBJ2-7 | TRBV30 | - | TGTGCCTGGAGTGGGGACGGCAACTACGAGCAGTACTTC | CAWSGDGNYEQYF
15 | TRBD2 | TRBJ2-5 | TRBV6-5 | - | TGTGCCAGCAGTTCACTAGCGGGAGGTCAAGAGACCCAGTACTTC | CASSSLAGGQETQYF
15 | TRBD2 | TRBJ2-1 | TRBV19 | - | TGTGCCAGTAGTATCGGACTAGCGGGAGCCAATGAGCAGTTCTTC | CASSIGLAGANEQFF
15 | - | TRBJ2-2 | TRBV5-1 | few | TGCGCCAGCAGCTTATCCGTACAGATCACCGGGGAGCTGTTTTTT | CASSLSVQITGELFF
15 | - | TRBJ2-1 | TRBV12-3/TRBV12-4 | few | TGTGCCAGCAGTTTATCGATCACCTCCTACAATGAGCAGTTCTTC | CASSLSITSYNEQFF
11 | - | TRBJ2-2 | TRBV6-5 | few | TGTGCCAGCAGAGTCGACGGGGAGCTGTTTTTT | CASRVDGELFF
13 | TRBD1 | TRBJ1-5 | TRBV6-2/TRBV6-3 | many | TGTGCCAGCACCGGACAGGAAAATCAGCCCCAGCATTTT | CASTGQENQPQHF
14 | TRBD1 | TRBJ1-2 | TRBV12-3/TRBV12-4 | - | TGTGCCAGCAGCTATGGGACAGCGGCCTATGGCTACACCTTC | CASSYGTAAYGYTF
16 | - | TRBJ2-2 | TRBV20-1 | - | TGCAGTGCTAGAGGGTCTGAGGGAGTGAGAGGCGGGGAGCTGTTTTTT | CSARGSEGVRGGELFF
13 | - | TRBJ2-5 | TRBV25-1 | - | TGTGCCAGCAGTGACTATGGGGGGGAGACCCAGTACTTC | CASSDYGGETQYF
14 | - | TRBJ2-1 | TRBV13 | - | TGTGCCAGCAGCACCAGGACAGCATACAATGAGCAGTTCTTC | CASSTRTAYNEQFF
13 | - | TRBJ2-1 | TRBV20-1 | many | TGCAGTGCTAGTAATCCCCTCGCTCATGAGCAGTTCTTC | CSASNPLAHEQFF
13 | - | TRBJ2-7 | TRBV28 | few | TGTGCCAGCAGTCCGGATTCCATCCACGAGCAGTACTTC | CASSPDSIHEQYF